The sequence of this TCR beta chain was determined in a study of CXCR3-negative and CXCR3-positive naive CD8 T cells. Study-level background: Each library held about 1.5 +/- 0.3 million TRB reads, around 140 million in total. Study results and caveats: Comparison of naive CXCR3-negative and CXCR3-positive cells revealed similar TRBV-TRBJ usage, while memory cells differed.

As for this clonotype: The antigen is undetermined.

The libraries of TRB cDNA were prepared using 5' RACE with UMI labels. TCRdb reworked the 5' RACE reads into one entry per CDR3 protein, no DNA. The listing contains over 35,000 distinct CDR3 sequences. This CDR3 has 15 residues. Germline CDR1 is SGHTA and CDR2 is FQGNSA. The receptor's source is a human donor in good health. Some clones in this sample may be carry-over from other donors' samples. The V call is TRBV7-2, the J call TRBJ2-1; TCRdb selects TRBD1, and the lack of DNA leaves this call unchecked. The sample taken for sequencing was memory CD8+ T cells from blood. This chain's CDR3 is CASSLQGISYNEQFF.